This entry concerns a single TCR beta chain. Its specificity is not known. The CDR3 has 14 residues. V gave up 3 bases and J gave up 4 bases, with 12 bases separating them. Germline values: CDR1 LNHNV, CDR2 YYDKDF (reference sequence). The cohort excluded patients with autoimmune disease history or systemic immunosuppression. These data originate in a study of OX40 agonist ivuxolimab in advanced cancers. Broader study findings: CD4+ and CD8+ blood T cells expanded clonally by week 6 at 0.1 to 3.0 mg/kg. In general, CD8+ T cells held more expanded clones than CD4+ did, on average.

Only in-frame clones appear in the TCRdb table, and some are missing; sequencing was by immunoSEQ multiplex PCR. The sample carries around 70,000 clones, approximately 86% recorded once. Specimen: CD4+ or CD8+ T cells sorted from blood, collected in a trial of the OX40 agonist ivuxolimab. This sequence was found in an adult with an advanced solid tumor such as melanoma, head and neck, liver or kidney cancer. The chain is built from TRBV15 and TRBJ1-2; tentative D call: TRBD1 (5 bases). As DNA, the CDR3 is TGTGCCACCAGCAGGGAGGGACGGTCCTATGGCTACACCTTC. Its translation: CATSREGRSYGYTF. Based on the CDR3 plus reference TRBV15 and TRBJ1-2, the full variable domain is DAMVIQNPRYQVTQFGKPVTLSCSQTLNHNVMYWYQQKSSQAPKLLFHYYDKDFNNEADTPDNFQSRRPNTSFCFLDIRSPGLGDTAMYLCATSREGRSYGYTFGSGTRLTVV.